The source of this T cell receptor beta chain is a study of lymphopenia after photon versus proton radiotherapy. Germline trimming cut 4 bases from V and 0 bases from J; bases unmatched to any gene: 7. Germline V lookup: CDR1 SGHTS, CDR2 YDEGEE. The CDR3 has 16 amino acids. Notes on the study in general: Photon-treated patients lost naive T cells and TCR diversity; proton-treated stayed stable. In patients who died, overall survival fell as post-nadir TCR diversity dropped more. After the lymphocyte nadir, photon-treated repertoires showed oligoclonal expansion, especially of CD8+ Temra cells.

Method: immunoSEQ multiplex PCR; TCRdb's copy keeps in-frame clones and lacks some. The sample yields tens of thousands of clones, roughly 84% seen once. Remarks on this clone: Its antigen is unknown.

This receptor was taken from a woman aged 70 to 79 with pancreatic cancer. The sequencing here drew on peripheral blood, taken from a patient treated with proton-based radiotherapy. V and J are TRBV5-8 and TRBJ2-7; 10 bases agree with TRBD2. CDR3 bases: TGTGCCAGCAGCCGTACTAGCGGGATGATCTCCTACGAGCAGTACTTC. Translating gives CASSRTSGMISYEQYF.